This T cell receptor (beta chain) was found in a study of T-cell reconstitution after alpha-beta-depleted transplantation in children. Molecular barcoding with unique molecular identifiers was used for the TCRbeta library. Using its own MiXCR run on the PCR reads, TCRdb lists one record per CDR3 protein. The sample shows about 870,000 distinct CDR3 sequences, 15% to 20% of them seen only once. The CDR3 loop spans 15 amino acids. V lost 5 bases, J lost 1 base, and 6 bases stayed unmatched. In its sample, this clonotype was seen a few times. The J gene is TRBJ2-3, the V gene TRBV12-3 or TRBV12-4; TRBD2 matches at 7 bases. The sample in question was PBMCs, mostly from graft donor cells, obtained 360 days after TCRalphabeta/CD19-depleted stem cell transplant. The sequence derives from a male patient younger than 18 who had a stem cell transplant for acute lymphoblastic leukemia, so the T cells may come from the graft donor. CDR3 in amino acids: CASSPVAGGTDTQYF. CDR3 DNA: TGTGCCAGCAGTCCCGTAGCGGGTGGCACAGATACGCAGTATTTT.